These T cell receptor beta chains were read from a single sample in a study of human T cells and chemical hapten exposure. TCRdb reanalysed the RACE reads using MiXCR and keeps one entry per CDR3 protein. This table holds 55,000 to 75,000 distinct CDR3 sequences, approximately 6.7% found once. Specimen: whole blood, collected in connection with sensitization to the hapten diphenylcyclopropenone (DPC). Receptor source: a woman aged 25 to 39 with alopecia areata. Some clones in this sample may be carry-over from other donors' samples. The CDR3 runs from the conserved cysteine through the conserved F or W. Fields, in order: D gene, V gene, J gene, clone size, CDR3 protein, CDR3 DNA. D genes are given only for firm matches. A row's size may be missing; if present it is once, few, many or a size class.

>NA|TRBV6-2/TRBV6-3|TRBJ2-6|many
CASSQGDVVSGANVLTF
TGTGCCAGCAGTCAAGGCGACGTCGTCTCTGGGGCCAACGTCCTGACTTTC
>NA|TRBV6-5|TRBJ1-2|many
CASTYRGVANYGYTF
TGTGCCAGCACCTACCGGGGTGTAGCTAACTATGGCTACACCTTC
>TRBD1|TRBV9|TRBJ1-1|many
CASSANRGNTEAFF
TGTGCCAGCAGCGCTAACAGGGGGAACACTGAAGCTTTCTTT
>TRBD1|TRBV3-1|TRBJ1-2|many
CASSQDYRGSNYGYTF
TGTGCCAGCAGCCAGGATTACAGGGGCTCAAACTATGGCTACACCTTC
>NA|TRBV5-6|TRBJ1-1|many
CASSLVVKGVAEAFF
TGTGCCAGCAGCTTGGTCGTCAAAGGGGTCGCTGAAGCTTTCTTT
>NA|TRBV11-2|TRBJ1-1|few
CASSLSGHLMNTEAFF
TGTGCCAGCAGCTTGTCCGGACACTTGATGAACACTGAAGCTTTCTTT
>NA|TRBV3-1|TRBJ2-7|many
CASSQEPLVLADNYEQYF
TGTGCCAGCAGCCAAGAGCCGCTCGTGCTGGCAGATAACTACGAGCAGTACTTC
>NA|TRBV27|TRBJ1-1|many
CASSLTGGVTEAFF
TGTGCCAGCAGTTTAACTGGCGGGGTGACTGAAGCTTTCTTT
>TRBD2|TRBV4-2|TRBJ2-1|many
CASSQPGLVNEQFF
TGTGCCAGCAGCCAACCGGGACTAGTGAATGAGCAGTTCTTC
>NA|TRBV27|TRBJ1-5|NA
CASSLSGGGQPQHF
TGTGCCAGCAGTTTATCGGGGGGTGGTCAGCCCCAGCATTTT
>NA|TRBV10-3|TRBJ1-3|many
CAISESRNTIYF
TGTGCCATCAGTGAGTCGAGAAACACCATATATTTT
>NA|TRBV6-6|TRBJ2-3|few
CASGGAGTDTQYF
TGTGCCAGCGGGGGGGCGGGCACAGATACGCAGTATTTT
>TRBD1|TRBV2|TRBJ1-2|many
CASSEALGQGNYGYTF
TGTGCCAGCAGTGAAGCGCTAGGACAGGGGAACTATGGCTACACCTTC
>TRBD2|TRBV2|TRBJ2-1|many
CASSEVGGGAHNEQFF
TGTGCCAGCAGTGAAGTGGGCGGGGGGGCCCACAATGAGCAGTTCTTC
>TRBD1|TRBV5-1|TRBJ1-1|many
CASSSRDRGPEAFF
TGCGCCAGCAGCTCCCGGGACAGGGGTCCTGAAGCTTTCTTT
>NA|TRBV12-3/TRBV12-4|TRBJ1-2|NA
CASSLSAVYGYTF
TGTGCCAGCAGTTTATCGGCGGTCTATGGCTACACCTTC
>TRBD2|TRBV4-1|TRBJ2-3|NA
CASSQETSGGLASTDTQYF
TGCGCCAGCAGCCAAGAAACTAGCGGGGGGCTTGCTAGCACAGATACGCAGTATTTT
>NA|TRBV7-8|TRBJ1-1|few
CASSSRTAEAFF
TGTGCCAGCAGCTCCCGGACAGCTGAAGCTTTCTTT
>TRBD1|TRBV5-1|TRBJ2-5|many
CASSSSRDRAQETQYF
TGCGCCAGCAGCTCCTCCCGGGACAGGGCACAAGAGACCCAGTACTTC
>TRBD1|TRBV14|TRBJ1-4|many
CASRPDRGESEKLFF
TGTGCCAGCAGACCGGACAGGGGAGAATCGGAAAAACTGTTTTTT
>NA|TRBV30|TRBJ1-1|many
CAWTDSRAFF
TGTGCCTGGACCGACAGCCGAGCTTTCTTT
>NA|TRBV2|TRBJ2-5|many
CASRGETETQYF
TGTGCCAGCAGGGGCGAGACGGAGACCCAGTACTTC
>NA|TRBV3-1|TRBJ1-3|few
CASSPGGGVNTIYF
TGTGCCAGCAGTCCAGGCGGTGGCGTCAACACCATATATTTT
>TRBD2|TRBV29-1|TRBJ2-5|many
CSVVPGTSGEETQYF
TGCAGCGTTGTGCCCGGGACTAGCGGAGAAGAGACCCAGTACTTC
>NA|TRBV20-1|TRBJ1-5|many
CSARIGSNQPQHF
TGCAGTGCTAGAATAGGTAGCAATCAGCCCCAGCATTTT
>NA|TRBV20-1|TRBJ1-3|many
CSAESGTGNTIYF
TGCAGTGCTGAATCAGGGACTGGAAACACCATATATTTT
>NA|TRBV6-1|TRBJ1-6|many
CASKVREVGSYNSPLHF
TGTGCCAGCAAAGTCAGGGAAGTCGGTTCCTATAATTCACCCCTCCACTTT
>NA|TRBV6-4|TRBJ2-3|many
CASSEGSSSTDTQYF
TGTGCCAGCAGTGAAGGTAGCAGTAGCACAGATACGCAGTATTTT
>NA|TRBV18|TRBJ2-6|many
CASSPQRGSYSGANVLTF
TGTGCCAGCTCACCACAAAGGGGTTCGTACTCTGGGGCCAACGTCCTGACTTTC
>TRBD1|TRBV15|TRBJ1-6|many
CATSSDRENSPLHF
TGTGCCACCAGCTCGGACAGGGAAAATTCACCCCTCCACTTT
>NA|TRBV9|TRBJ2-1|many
CASSVGNGGPYNEQFF
TGTGCCAGCAGCGTAGGGAACGGGGGCCCCTACAATGAGCAGTTCTTC
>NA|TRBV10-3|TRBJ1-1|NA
CAISETRTATNTEAFF
TGTGCCATCAGTGAGACACGAACAGCGACGAACACTGAAGCTTTCTTT
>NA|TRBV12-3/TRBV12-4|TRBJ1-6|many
CASSKGPNSPLHF
TGTGCCAGCAGTAAAGGTCCTAATTCACCCCTCCACTTT
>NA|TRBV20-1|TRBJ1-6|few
CSASWGKRDSPLHF
TGCAGTGCTAGCTGGGGCAAACGGGATTCACCCCTCCACTTT
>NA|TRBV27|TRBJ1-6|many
CASSFPPSPLHF
TGTGCCAGCAGTTTCCCGCCTTCACCCCTCCACTTT
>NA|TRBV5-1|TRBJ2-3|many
CASSLEAGYTRTQYF
TGCGCCAGCAGCTTGGAGGCCGGTTACACGAGGACGCAGTATTTT
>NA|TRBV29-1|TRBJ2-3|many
CSAGQLGDTQYF
TGCAGCGCCGGCCAATTGGGAGATACGCAGTATTTT
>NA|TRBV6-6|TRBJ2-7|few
CASSPESREQYF
TGTGCCAGCAGTCCCGAGAGCCGCGAGCAGTACTTC
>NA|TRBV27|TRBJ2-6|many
CASKGSGANVLTF
TGTGCCAGTAAGGGCTCTGGGGCCAACGTCCTGACTTTC
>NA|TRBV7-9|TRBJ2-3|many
CASSFQAGTRTDTQYF
TGTGCCAGCAGCTTTCAAGCCGGGACCCGCACAGATACGCAGTATTTT